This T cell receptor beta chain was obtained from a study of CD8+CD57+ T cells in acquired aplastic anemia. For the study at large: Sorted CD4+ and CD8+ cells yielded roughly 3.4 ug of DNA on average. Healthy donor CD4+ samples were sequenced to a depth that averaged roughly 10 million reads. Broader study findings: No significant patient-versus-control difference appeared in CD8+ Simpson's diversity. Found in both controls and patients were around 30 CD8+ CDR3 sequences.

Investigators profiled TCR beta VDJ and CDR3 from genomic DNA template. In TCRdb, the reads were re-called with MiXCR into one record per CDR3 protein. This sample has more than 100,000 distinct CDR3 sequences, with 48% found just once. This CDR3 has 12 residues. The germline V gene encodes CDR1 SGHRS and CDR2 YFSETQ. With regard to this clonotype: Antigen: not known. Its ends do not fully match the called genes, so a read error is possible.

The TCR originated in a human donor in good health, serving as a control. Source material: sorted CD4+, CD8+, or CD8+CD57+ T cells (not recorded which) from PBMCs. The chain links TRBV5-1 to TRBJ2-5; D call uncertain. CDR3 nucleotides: TGCGCCAGCAGCTTGGACGGGCAGGTCTACAACTTC. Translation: CASSLDGQVYNF.